The sequence of this TCR beta chain was determined in a study of T cells in Graves' hyperthyroidism and ophthalmopathy. This clonotype was seen only a few times. From RNA transcripts, TCR beta CDR3 regions were amplified. The HTBI primer set was used in a first-round RT-PCR of the TCR CDR3. TCRdb re-analysed the multiplex PCR reads in MiXCR, keeping a single row per CDR3 protein. The sample yields hundreds of thousands of distinct CDR3 sequences, 18% seen once. The sequence derives from a woman aged 50 to 60 with Graves' hyperthyroidism that later progressed to Graves' ophthalmopathy. The sample taken for sequencing was blood.

CDR3 DNA sequence: TGTGCCAGCAGTGTATTAAGCGGGGGGATGGAGACCCAGTACTTC. Translating it yields CASSVLSGGMETQYF. The chain is built from TRBV6-1 and TRBJ2-5, with 9 bases fitting TRBD2. The J segment lost 5 bases and the V segment lost 4 bases, leaving 8 bases of the junction unmatched. This CDR3 has 15 residues. Germline V CDR1 and CDR2: MNHNS, SASEGT.